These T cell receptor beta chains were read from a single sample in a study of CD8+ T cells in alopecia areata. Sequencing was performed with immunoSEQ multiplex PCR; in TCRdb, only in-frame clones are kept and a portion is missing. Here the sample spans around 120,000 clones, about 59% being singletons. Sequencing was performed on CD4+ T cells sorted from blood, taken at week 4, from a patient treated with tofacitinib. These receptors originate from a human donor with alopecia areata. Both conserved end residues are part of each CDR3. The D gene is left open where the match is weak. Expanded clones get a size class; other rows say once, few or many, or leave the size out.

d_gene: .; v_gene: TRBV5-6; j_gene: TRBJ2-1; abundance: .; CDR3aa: CACSLGMNEQFF; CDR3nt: TGTGCCTGCAGCTTAGGAATGAATGAGCAGTTCTTC
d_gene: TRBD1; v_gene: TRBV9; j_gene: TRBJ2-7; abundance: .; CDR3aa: CASSARDSAQYF; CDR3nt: TGTGCCAGCAGCGCCCGGGACAGCGCGCAGTACTTC
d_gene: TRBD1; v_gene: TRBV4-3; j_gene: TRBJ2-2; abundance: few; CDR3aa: CASSQGQGAQGPTGELFF; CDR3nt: TGCGCCAGCAGCCAAGGACAGGGGGCGCAGGGCCCCACCGGGGAGCTGTTTTTT
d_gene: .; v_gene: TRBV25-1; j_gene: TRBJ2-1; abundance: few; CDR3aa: CASTTSGPRDNNEQFF; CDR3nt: TGTGCCAGCACTACTTCCGGGCCTAGAGATAACAATGAGCAGTTCTTC
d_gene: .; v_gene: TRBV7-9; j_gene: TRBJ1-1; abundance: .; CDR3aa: CASSPRSNTEAFF; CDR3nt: TGTGCCAGCAGCCCAAGGTCGAACACTGAAGCTTTCTTT
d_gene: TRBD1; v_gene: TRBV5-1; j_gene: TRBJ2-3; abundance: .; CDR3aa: CASSLGQGVTDTQYF; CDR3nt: TGCGCCAGCAGCTTGGGTCAGGGGGTGACAGATACGCAGTATTTT
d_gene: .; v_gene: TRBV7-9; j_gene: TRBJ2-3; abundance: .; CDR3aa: CASSLYDTQYF; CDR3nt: TGTGCCAGCAGCTTGTACGATACGCAGTATTTT
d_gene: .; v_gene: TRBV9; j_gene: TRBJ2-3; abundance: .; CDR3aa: CASSPPPGVLLTDTQYF; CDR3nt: TGTGCCAGCAGCCCCCCCCCGGGAGTCCTCCTCACAGATACGCAGTATTTT
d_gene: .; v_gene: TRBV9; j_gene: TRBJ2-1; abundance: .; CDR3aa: CASSVDWDPINEQFF; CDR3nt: TGTGCCAGCAGCGTAGATTGGGACCCCATCAATGAGCAGTTCTTC
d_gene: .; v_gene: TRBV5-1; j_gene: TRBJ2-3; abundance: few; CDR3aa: CASSLSARSTDTQYF; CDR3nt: TGCGCCAGCAGCTTATCAGCTCGGAGCACAGATACGCAGTATTTT
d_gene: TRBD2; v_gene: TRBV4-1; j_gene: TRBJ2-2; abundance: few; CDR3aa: CASSQQKAGVNTGELFF; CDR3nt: TGCGCCAGCAGCCAACAAAAAGCGGGAGTGAACACCGGGGAGCTGTTTTTT
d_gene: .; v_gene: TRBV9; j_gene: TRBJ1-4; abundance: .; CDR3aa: CASSATGRDNEKLFF; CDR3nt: TGTGCCAGCAGCGCTACAGGGAGGGATAATGAAAAACTGTTTTTT
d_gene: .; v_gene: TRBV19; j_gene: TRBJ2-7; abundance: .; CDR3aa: CASNGGRPYEQYF; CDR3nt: TGTGCCAGTAATGGAGGCCGTCCCTACGAGCAGTACTTC
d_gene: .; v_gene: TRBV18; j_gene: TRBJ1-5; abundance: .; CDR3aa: CASSPYSNQPQHF; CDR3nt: TGTGCCAGCTCACCTTACAGCAATCAGCCCCAGCATTTT
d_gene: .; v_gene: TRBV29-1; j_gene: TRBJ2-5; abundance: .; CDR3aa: CSVDVSSIAETQYF; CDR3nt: TGCAGCGTTGATGTATCCAGTATTGCGGAGACCCAGTACTTC
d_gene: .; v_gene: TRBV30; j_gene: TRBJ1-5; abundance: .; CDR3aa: CAWSVTGSQPQHF; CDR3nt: TGTGCCTGGAGTGTTACAGGGAGTCAGCCCCAGCATTTT
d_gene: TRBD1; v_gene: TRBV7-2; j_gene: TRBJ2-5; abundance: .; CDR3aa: CASRPTGVLQETQYF; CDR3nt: TGTGCCAGCAGGCCTACAGGGGTCCTCCAAGAGACCCAGTACTTC
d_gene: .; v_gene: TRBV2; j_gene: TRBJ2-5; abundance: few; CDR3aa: CASSEEETQYF; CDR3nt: TGTGCCAGCAGTGAAGAGGAGACCCAGTACTTC
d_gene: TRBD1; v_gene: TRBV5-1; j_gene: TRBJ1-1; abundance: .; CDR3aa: CASSPGQGFGNTEAFF; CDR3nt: TGCGCCAGCAGCCCGGGACAGGGGTTCGGAAACACTGAAGCTTTCTTT
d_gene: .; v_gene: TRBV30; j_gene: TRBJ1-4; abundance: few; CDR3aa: CAWRRTGTLEKLFF; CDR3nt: TGTGCCTGGAGACGAACCGGGACTCTAGAAAAACTGTTTTTT
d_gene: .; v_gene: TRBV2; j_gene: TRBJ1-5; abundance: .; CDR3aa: CAILGERNQPQHF; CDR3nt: TGTGCCATCTTGGGGGAGCGCAATCAGCCCCAGCATTTT
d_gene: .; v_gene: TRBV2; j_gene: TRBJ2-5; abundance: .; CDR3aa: CASTSRGPLQETQYF; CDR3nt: TGTGCCAGCACCTCAAGGGGACCGCTCCAAGAGACCCAGTACTTC
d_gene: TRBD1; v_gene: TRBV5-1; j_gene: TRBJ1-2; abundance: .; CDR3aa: CASSPGDRLNYGYTF; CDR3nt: TGCGCCAGCAGCCCAGGGGACAGATTAAACTATGGCTACACCTTC
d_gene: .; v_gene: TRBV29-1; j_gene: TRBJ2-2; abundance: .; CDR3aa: CSVERLTNTGELFF; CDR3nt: TGCAGCGTTGAGAGACTCACCAACACCGGGGAGCTGTTTTTT
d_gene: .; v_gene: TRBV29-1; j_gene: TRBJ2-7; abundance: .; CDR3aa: CSVRRDGSYEQYF; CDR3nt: TGCAGCGTTAGACGGGACGGATCTTACGAGCAGTACTTC
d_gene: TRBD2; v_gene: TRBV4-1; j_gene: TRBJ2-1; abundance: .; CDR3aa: CASSPLAGDPYNEQFF; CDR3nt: TGCGCCAGCAGCCCACTAGCGGGGGACCCCTACAATGAGCAGTTCTTC
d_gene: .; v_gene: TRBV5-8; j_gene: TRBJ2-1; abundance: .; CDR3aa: CASSWDVSNEQFF; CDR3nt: TGTGCCAGCAGCTGGGACGTTAGCAATGAGCAGTTCTTC
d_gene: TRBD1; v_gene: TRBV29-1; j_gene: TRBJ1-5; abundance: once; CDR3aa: CSVGQGNQPQHF; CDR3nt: TGCAGCGTGGGACAGGGCAATCAGCCCCAGCATTTT
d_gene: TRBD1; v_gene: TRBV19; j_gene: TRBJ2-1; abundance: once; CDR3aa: CASSIVGTVYNEQFF; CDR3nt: TGTGCCAGTAGTATAGTGGGGACAGTCTACAATGAGCAGTTCTTC